The rows below give T cell receptor beta chains drawn from one sample of a study of shared clonotypes between healthy human individuals. TCRdb's table, derived via immunoSEQ multiplex PCR, lists solely in-frame clones and lacks some. The sample records more than 2,000,000 clones, around nine tenths being singletons. Material: naive CD4+ T cells sorted from blood. All receptors derive from a man aged 18 to 29 in good health. The CDR3 runs from the conserved cysteine through the conserved F or W. The order of the fields is J gene, V gene, D gene, clone size, CDR3 DNA, CDR3 protein. A D gene is named only where the DNA matches it firmly. Not all rows give a size; the values are once, few, many and, for expanded clones, a class.

>TRBJ2-7|TRBV30|TRBD1|NA
TGTGCCTGGAGTTTGGGGACAGGGACCTACGAGCAGTACTTC
CAWSLGTGTYEQYF
>TRBJ2-2|TRBV5-1|TRBD1|NA
TGCGCCAGCAGCACCCTCGGGGTCCAGGGGGTATTAAACACCGGGGAGCTGTTTTTT
CASSTLGVQGVLNTGELFF
>TRBJ1-5|TRBV28|NA|NA
TGTGCCAGCAGTTTAACGGCAGTAAATAGCAATCAGCCCCAGCATTTT
CASSLTAVNSNQPQHF
>TRBJ2-5|TRBV2|NA|NA
TGTGCCAGCAGGGGGGAGACCCAGTACTTC
CASRGETQYF
>TRBJ2-1|TRBV5-4|NA|NA
TGTGCCAGCAGCTTGGTGTTAAGGGGCTACAATGAGCAGTTCTTC
CASSLVLRGYNEQFF
>TRBJ2-3|TRBV5-1|TRBD2|NA
TGCGCCAGCAGCTTGGAAGGACTAGCGGGGGTACGCACAGATACGCAGTATTTT
CASSLEGLAGVRTDTQYF
>TRBJ1-6|TRBV7-9|NA|NA
TGTGCCAGCAGCTTATCGGGGCAGTCACCCCTCCACTTT
CASSLSGQSPLHF
>TRBJ2-2|TRBV2|TRBD2|NA
TGTGCCAGCAGACTACGACTAGCGGGGATTATACGAGCGGGGCGGGAGCTGTTTTTT
CASRLRLAGIIRAGRELFF
>TRBJ2-2|TRBV28|NA|NA
TGTGCCAGCAGTTTAGGCCAGACGAGAGGCACCGGGGAGCTGTTTTTT
CASSLGQTRGTGELFF
>TRBJ2-1|TRBV19|NA|NA
TGTGCCAGTAGTATTGAGGGACCCGTTCTCCCTCGGCATGAGCAGTTCTTC
CASSIEGPVLPRHEQFF
>TRBJ1-4|TRBV14|NA|NA
TGTGCCAGCAGCGTTAGGACAGCAACTAATGAAAAACTGTTTTTT
CASSVRTATNEKLFF
>TRBJ1-2|TRBV6-6|NA|NA
TGTGCCAGCAGTTACGTCGCAGCCGGGGTGGATGGCTACACCTTC
CASSYVAAGVDGYTF
>TRBJ2-1|TRBV5-4|NA|NA
TGTGCCAGCAGCCAGGGCGGGGGACAGAGCTCCTACAATGAGCAGTTCTTC
CASSQGGGQSSYNEQFF
>TRBJ2-7|TRBV25-1|TRBD2|NA
TGTGCCAGCAGTGAAGCGGGAGTTATCCCCCACGAGCAGTACTTC
CASSEAGVIPHEQYF
>TRBJ1-4|TRBV28|NA|NA
TGTGCCAGCAGTAATTTAAGTGGGAAGTTCAATGAAAAACTGTTTTTT
CASSNLSGKFNEKLFF
>TRBJ2-5|TRBV7-8|NA|NA
TGTGCCAGCAGCTTTGAGACAGCCCAGTACTTC
CASSFETAQYF
>TRBJ2-3|TRBV11-2|TRBD2|NA
TGTGCCAGCAGCTGGTGGACTAGCGGGGGGGCAGGAGATACGCAGTATTTT
CASSWWTSGGAGDTQYF
>TRBJ2-2|TRBV7-2|TRBD1|NA
TGTGCCAGCAGCGCCGACAGGGGCACCGGGGAGCTGTTTTTT
CASSADRGTGELFF
>TRBJ1-6|TRBV19|NA|NA
TGTGCCAGTAGTATCATCGGGGACGCGTCACCCCTCCACTTT
CASSIIGDASPLHF
>TRBJ2-5|TRBV27|NA|NA
TGTGCCAGCAGTTTCATGGGGGGCGAGACCCAGTACTTC
CASSFMGGETQYF
>TRBJ1-3|TRBV18|NA|NA
TGTGCCAGCTCACCGCTGACAGGAAATGGAAACACCATATATTTT
CASSPLTGNGNTIYF
>TRBJ2-1|TRBV9|NA|NA
TGTGCCAGCAGCGTAGGGTCCGAGCAGTTCTTC
CASSVGSEQFF
>TRBJ1-5|TRBV6-5|TRBD1|NA
TGTGCCAGCAGACAGACAGGGGGCCAAAATCAGCCCCAGCATTTT
CASRQTGGQNQPQHF
>TRBJ2-1|TRBV19|TRBD2|NA
TGTGCCAGTAGTGTCGGACTAGCAGGTGAGCAGTTCTTC
CASSVGLAGEQFF
>TRBJ1-1|TRBV27|NA|NA
TGTGCCAGCAGACTCAGATATAACACTGAAGCTTTCTTT
CASRLRYNTEAFF
>TRBJ1-3|TRBV5-1|NA|NA
TGCGCCAGCAGCGGACAGGGAAACACCATATATTTT
CASSGQGNTIYF
>TRBJ2-5|TRBV10-3|NA|NA
TGTGCCATCAGTGTGGGAGCCCCCGGGGAGACCCAGTACTTC
CAISVGAPGETQYF
>TRBJ2-1|TRBV5-6|TRBD2|NA
TGTGCCAGCAGCCGAGGGGTAGCGGGAGGCGTCAATGAGCAGTTCTTC
CASSRGVAGGVNEQFF
>TRBJ1-5|TRBV27|NA|NA
TGTGCCAGCGGCAGGGTAAGCAATCAGCCCCAGCATTTT
CASGRVSNQPQHF
>TRBJ1-2|TRBV6-5|NA|NA
TGTGCCAGCAGTTACTCGGGAAATTCTAACTATGGCTACACCTTC
CASSYSGNSNYGYTF
>TRBJ1-2|TRBV14|NA|NA
TGTGCCAGCAGCCCGTTAGAACAGGCGTCTTATGGCTACACCTTC
CASSPLEQASYGYTF
>TRBJ1-5|TRBV6-1|TRBD1|NA
TGTGCCAGCAGCCCGACAGGGGGCGGAAGACAGCCCCAGCATTTT
CASSPTGGGRQPQHF
>TRBJ1-3|TRBV7-8|NA|NA
TGTGCCAGCAGCTTAGACCGGGGGGTCCTTGGAGACACCATATATTTT
CASSLDRGVLGDTIYF
>TRBJ1-1|TRBV21-1|NA|NA
TGTGCCAGCAGCAACGGGACAGGGAGCAACACTGAAGCTTTCTTT
CASSNGTGSNTEAFF
>TRBJ2-5|TRBV6-5|NA|NA
TGTGCCAGCAGTTACAAGAGGGGGGGGGAGACCCAGTACTTC
CASSYKRGGETQYF
>TRBJ1-2|TRBV5-4|NA|NA
TGTGCCAGCAGCTTGGAGGGCCTATATGGCTACACCTTC
CASSLEGLYGYTF
>TRBJ1-5|TRBV18|NA|NA
TGTGCCAGCTCACGGGCGACAAATCAGCCCCAGCATTTT
CASSRATNQPQHF
>TRBJ2-1|TRBV11-3|NA|NA
TGTGCCAGCAGCTCTAATGTGGGCCCCGGGGAAAATGAGCAGTTCTTC
CASSSNVGPGENEQFF
>TRBJ2-3|TRBV28|TRBD1|NA
TGTGCCAGCAGTTTAACAGGGGGGCCAGATACGCAGTATTTT
CASSLTGGPDTQYF
>TRBJ2-5|TRBV11-2|TRBD2|once
TGTGCCAGCAGCTCAAGACTAGCGAGGCAAGAGACCCAGTACTTC
CASSSRLARQETQYF
>TRBJ2-2|TRBV9|NA|NA
TGTGCCAGCAGCCCCCGACAGAACACCGGGGAGCTGTTTTTT
CASSPRQNTGELFF
>TRBJ2-2|TRBV6-5|NA|NA
TGTGCCAGCAGTTATTCGAACACCGGGGAGCTGTTTTTT
CASSYSNTGELFF
>TRBJ1-1|TRBV7-9|NA|NA
TGTGCCAGCAGCTCGGCTAAGGGTAGGGCGGGTGAAGCTTTCTTT
CASSSAKGRAGEAFF
>TRBJ2-7|TRBV5-6|NA|NA
TGTGCCAGCAGCTTTTCCGGAACCTACGAGCAGTACTTC
CASSFSGTYEQYF
>TRBJ2-1|TRBV5-1|TRBD1|NA
TGCGCCAGCAGCTTAGGGACAGCGGTCTACAATGAGCAGTTCTTC
CASSLGTAVYNEQFF
>TRBJ1-2|TRBV29-1|NA|NA
TGCAGCGTTGAATCCCGGGGGCATAACTATGGCTACACCTTC
CSVESRGHNYGYTF
>TRBJ1-1|TRBV5-4|NA|NA
TGTGCCAGCAGAAGCGCCACTGAAGCTTTCTTT
CASRSATEAFF
>TRBJ1-2|TRBV5-4|NA|NA
TGTGCCAGCAGCTTGGGCGGGGATACAGGCTACACCTTC
CASSLGGDTGYTF
>TRBJ1-1|TRBV6-6|TRBD1|NA
TGTGCCAGCAGTTACGGGACAGGCTCTGAAGCTTTCTTT
CASSYGTGSEAFF
>TRBJ2-5|TRBV21-1|NA|NA
TGTGCCAGCAGCAAGGCGGGGGGGCGAGAGACCCAGTACTTC
CASSKAGGRETQYF
>TRBJ1-1|TRBV5-1|NA|NA
TGCGCCAGTCCTAATCCCGGGCCCTACCTTAAGGACACTGAAGCTTTCTTT
CASPNPGPYLKDTEAFF